This T cell receptor beta chain came from a study of T and B cells in COVID-19 patients. Germline loops: CDR1 DFQATT, CDR2 SNEGSKA (reference sequence). CDR3 length: 14 amino acids. V lost 5 bases, J lost 2 bases, and 6 bases stayed unmatched. TRB rearrangements were amplified by multiplex PCR with BIOMED2 TRB-A/B primers. TCRdb ran MiXCR on the multiplex PCR reads and lists one entry per CDR3 protein. The sample has some 5,200 distinct CDR3 sequences, approximately 20% seen once. TRB was amplified from about 250-500 ng of blood genomic DNA. This TCR was sampled from a human donor with active COVID-19. The V and J genes are TRBV20-1 and TRBJ1-3; 7 bases are a match to TRBD1. Sequenced material: blood. CDR3 in amino acids: CSARPGQAGNTIYF. The DNA of the CDR3 is TGCAGTGCTCGCCCCGGACAGGCTGGAAACACCATATATTTT.